This TCR beta chain was sequenced in a study of beta chain features in type 1 diabetes. This CDR3 has 16 residues. Trimming removed 1 base from V and 3 bases from J, with 13 bases in between. Germline lookup yields CDR1 SGHTA and CDR2 FQGNSA. This clone has a handful of counts. Its antigen is unidentified. Of the isolated RNA, all was reverse transcribed, and so the sequenced material was expressed TCRB transcripts. Naive, central memory and regulatory T cell samples averaged roughly 4 million reads. TCRdb's copy holds only in-frame clones and misses some; the assay was immunoSEQ multiplex PCR. The table records about 370,000 clones, approximately 15% of them present only once. Findings of the study overall: Naive, central memory and regulatory TCRB repertoires appeared more similar among patients than healthy donors. A PCR bias possibly favoring shorter templates would apply equally to patients and controls.

The sequenced material came from naive CD4+ T cells from blood. The chain carries TRBV7-2 and TRBJ1-5; D is unresolved. The sequence was collected from a woman aged 18 to 35 in good health. CDR3 in amino acids: CASSLESGRVNQPQHF. The CDR3 nucleotides are TGTGCCAGCAGCTTAGAGAGTGGTCGGGTCAATCAGCCCCAGCATTTT.